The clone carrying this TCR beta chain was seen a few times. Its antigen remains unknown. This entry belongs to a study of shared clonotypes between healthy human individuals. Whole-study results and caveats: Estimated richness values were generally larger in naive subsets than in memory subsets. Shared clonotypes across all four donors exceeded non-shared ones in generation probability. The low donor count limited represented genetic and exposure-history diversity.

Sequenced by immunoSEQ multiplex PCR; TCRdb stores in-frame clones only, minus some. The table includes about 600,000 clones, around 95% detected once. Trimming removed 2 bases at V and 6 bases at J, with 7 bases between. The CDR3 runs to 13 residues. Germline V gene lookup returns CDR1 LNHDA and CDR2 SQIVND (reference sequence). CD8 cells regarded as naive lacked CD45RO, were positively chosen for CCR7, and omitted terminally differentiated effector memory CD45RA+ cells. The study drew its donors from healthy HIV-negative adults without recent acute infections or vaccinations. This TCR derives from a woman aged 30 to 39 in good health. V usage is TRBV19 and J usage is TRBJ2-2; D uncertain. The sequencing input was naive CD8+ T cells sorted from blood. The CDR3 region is CASSISLAGELFF. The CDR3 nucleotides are TGTGCCAGTAGTATAAGCCTAGCCGGGGAGCTGTTTTTT.